One sample yielded the 27 T cell receptor beta chains listed below, sequenced in a study of blood T cell repertoires in COVID-19. The repertoire was sequenced with immunoSEQ multiplex PCR; TCRdb's copy has only in-frame clones and lacks some. Seen here are 150,000 or so clones, approximately 85% observed once, and the top ten hold around 5.4%. The sequencing sample was made of peripheral blood. These TCRs come from a woman in her forties or fifties with COVID-19, enrolled during active disease.

The chain combines TRBV7-8 with TRBJ1-2; 10 positions agree with TRBD1. Germline CDR1 reads SGHVS; CDR2 reads FQNEAQ. The ends lost 5 bases at V and 3 bases at J; junction bases unmatched: 9. The CDR3 is 16 residues long. CDR3 residues: CASSLSDRGRDYGYTF. The CDR3 nucleotides are TGTGCCAGCAGCCTAAGCGACAGGGGGCGCGACTATGGCTACACCTTC.

The chain has TRBV9 and TRBJ1-2; 10 bases map to TRBD1. Germline V gene data show CDR1 as SGDLS and CDR2 as YYNGEE. CDR3 size: 15 residues. V lost 2 bases to trimming and J lost 3 bases; unmatched junction nucleotides: 4. CDR3 DNA: TGTGCCAGCAGCGTGGGTGGGACAGGGGACTATGGCTACACCTTC. The encoded protein is CASSVGGTGDYGYTF.

With respect to this clone: An end of the junction does not agree with germline; a read error may underlie this. This chain links TRBV5-5 with TRBJ1-5; 11 bases are a match to TRBD1. This CDR3 has 15 residues. In germline, CDR1 is SGHKS, CDR2 YYEKEE (reference sequence). The CDR3 region has the DNA TGTGTCAGCAGCTCGGACAGGGGGCGCGGTCAGCCCCAGCATTTT. It is translated as CVSSSDRGRGQPQHF. The whole variable domain, filled in from reference TRBV5-5 and TRBJ1-5, reads DAGVTQSPTHLIKTRGQQVTLRCSPISGHKSVSWYQQVLGQGPQFIFQYYEKEERGRGNFPDRFSARQFPNYSSELNVNALLLGDSALYLCVSSSDRGRGQPQHFGDGTRLSIL.

This clone was seen a handful of times. The chain is built from TRBV7-9 and TRBJ2-2; D is undetermined. Looked up from germline, CDR1 is SEHNR and CDR2 is FQNEAQ (reference sequence). The CDR3 contains 13 residues. The ends were cut back, 0 bases at V and 7 bases at J, with 6 bases in the middle. CDR3 protein: CASSLAPGGELFF. The DNA for the CDR3 is TGTGCCAGCAGCTTAGCCCCGGGCGGGGAGCTGTTTTTT.

The J gene is TRBJ2-7, the V gene TRBV5-6; 9 nucleotides agree with TRBD1. J lost 9 bases, V lost 2 bases, and 9 bases had no gene match. The CDR3 is 14 residues long. CDR1 and CDR2 (germline): SGHDT, YYEEEE. CDR3 coding DNA: TGTGCCAGCAGCTTCGGGGACAGGGAGGGGAGGCAGTACTTC. The encoded protein is CASSFGDREGRQYF.

The gene calls are TRBV30 and TRBJ2-5, with TRBD2 identical over 11 bases. Per germline, CDR1 GTSNPN and CDR2 SVGIG (reference sequence). J lost 6 bases, V lost 5 bases, and 5 bases had no gene match. The CDR3 consists of 13 residues. CDR3 loop: CAWVAGGSKTQYF. The CDR3 nucleotides are TGTGCCTGGGTAGCGGGGGGGTCGAAGACCCAGTACTTC. Variable domain in full (rest from reference TRBV30 and TRBJ2-5): SQTIHQWPATLVQPVGSPLSLECTVEGTSNPNLYWYRQAAGRGLQLLFYSVGIGQISSEVPQNLSASRPQDRQFILSSKKLLLSDSGFYLCAWVAGGSKTQYFGPGTRLLVL.

The rearrangement uses TRBV28 and TRBJ2-3; D not certain. CDR3 length: 13 amino acids. From germline, CDR1 is MDHEN and CDR2 SYDVKM. V was shortened by 6 bases and J by 2 bases, with 9 bases between the two germline ends. The CDR3, as DNA: TGTGCCAGCAGCCTCTGGGCCACAGATACGCAGTATTTT. Residues: CASSLWATDTQYF.

The chain's CDR3 is CASRAPRGGGGYTF. The CDR3 bases are TGTGCCAGCAGGGCCCCCCGTGGGGGGGGTGGCTACACCTTC. The chain combines TRBV6-5 with TRBJ1-2; D perhaps matches TRBD1 (5 bases). Trimming removed 6 bases from V and 7 bases from J, with 18 bases in between. CDR1 and CDR2 (germline): MNHEY, SVGAGI. The CDR3 runs 14 residues.

This clone appeared a single time. The chain is built from TRBV4-3 and TRBJ1-1, with 9 bases that match TRBD1. CDR3 length: 14 amino acids. Germline V lookup: CDR1 LGHNA, CDR2 YSLEER. V shed 4 bases, J shed 4 bases, and the junction held 4 bases outside the gene matches. The CDR3 DNA reads TGCGCCAGCAGCCGGGACAGGGAGGGCACTGAAGCTTTCTTT. Translated: CASSRDREGTEAFF.

J is TRBJ2-2 and V is TRBV11-2; no firm D call. V was shortened by 5 bases and J by 5 bases, with 6 bases between the two germline ends. CDR3 length: 12 residues. The V gene's germline CDR1 is SGHAT and CDR2 FQNNGV. CDR3 amino acids: CASSPLTGELFF. In nucleotides, the CDR3 is TGTGCCAGCAGCCCCTTGACCGGGGAGCTGTTTTTT. The full variable domain, with the rest looked up from reference TRBV11-2 and TRBJ2-2, is EAGVAQSPRYKIIEKRQSVAFWCNPISGHATLYWYQQILGQGPKLLIQFQNNGVVDDSQLPKDRFSAERLKGVDSTLKIQPAKLEDSAVYLCASSPLTGELFFGEGSRLTVL.

This clone came up a few times. V usage is TRBV11-3 and J usage is TRBJ2-4; 9 nucleotides align to TRBD1. This CDR3 is 15 amino acids long. Germline loops: CDR1 SGHNT, CDR2 YENEEA. J lost 5 bases, V lost 3 bases, and 5 bases had no gene match. For the CDR3, the DNA is TGTGCCAGCAGCTTCCGGGACAGGGAGGAAAACATTCAGTACTTC. This gives the protein CASSFRDREENIQYF.

The chain has TRBV6-2 or TRBV6-3 and TRBJ2-7, with D perhaps TRBD2 (6 bases). Germline V gene sequence: CDR1 MNHEY, CDR2 SVGEGT. CDR3 length equals 14 residues. The V gene lost 5 bases and the J gene lost 0 bases, with 11 bases spanning the gap. Written as DNA, the CDR3 is TGTGCCAGCAGTAAACCGACTAGCTCCTACGAGCAGTACTTC. It specifies CASSKPTSSYEQYF.

The chain couples TRBV4-1 to TRBJ2-4; perhaps TRBD1 as D (5 bases). The V and J ends lost 1 base and 0 bases respectively, with 16 bases between them. CDR3 length: 18 amino acids. In germline, CDR1 is MGHRA, CDR2 YSYEKL. The CDR3 sequence: CASSQGPQGPIAKNIQYF. Written as DNA, the CDR3 is TGCGCCAGCAGCCAAGGCCCCCAGGGCCCCATAGCCAAAAACATTCAGTACTTC.

The chain is built from TRBV27 and TRBJ2-4; TRBD1 matches 12 bases. The germline V gene has CDR1 MNHEY and CDR2 SMNVEV (reference sequence). Losses at the gene ends were 5 bases for V and 2 bases for J; bases not matched to a gene: 10. CDR3 size: 18 residues. The CDR3 here is CASSPGGQGASTKNIQYF. The CDR3 region has the DNA TGTGCCAGCAGTCCAGGGGGACAGGGGGCTTCAACCAAAAACATTCAGTACTTC.

The chain uses TRBV3-1 (or the pseudogene TRBV3-2) and TRBJ2-3; 10 bases map to TRBD2. V gave up 4 bases and J gave up 3 bases; unmatched junction bases: 13. Germline V lookup: CDR1 LGHDT, CDR2 YNNKEL (reference sequence). The CDR3 is 18 amino acids. CDR3 protein: CASSPRGSSGGLTDTQYF. CDR3 sequence (DNA): TGTGCCAGCAGCCCGAGAGGTTCTAGCGGGGGATTGACAGATACGCAGTATTTT.

This clone has just one count. The chain joins TRBV11-3 to TRBJ2-7; TRBD1 matches 8 bases. Germline-derived CDR1 and CDR2 are SGHNT and YENEEA. The CDR3 extends over 16 amino acids. V lost 2 bases and J lost 6; bases outside the gene matches: 12. The CDR3 coding sequence is TGTGCCAGCAGCTTAATAAGACTTGGCAGGGGGCCCGAGCAGTACTTC. This translates into CASSLIRLGRGPEQYF.

The chain couples TRBV29-1 to TRBJ2-3, with D perhaps TRBD1 (7 bases). The CDR3 length is 14 residues. V lost 7 bases, J lost 3 bases, and 17 bases lay in between. Germline V CDR1 and CDR2: SQVTM, ANQGSEA. Written as DNA, the CDR3 is TGCAGCGCCCATCCTCAGGGGGGAACAGATACGCAGTATTTT. Translated: CSAHPQGGTDTQYF.

This clone was detected a few times. This chain joins TRBV10-3 and TRBJ1-2; no definite D call. The CDR3 is made up of 14 amino acids. V was shortened by 2 bases and J by 4 bases, with 11 bases between the two germline ends. Germline lookup yields CDR1 ENHRY and CDR2 SYGVKD. In nucleotides, the CDR3 is TGTGCCATCAGTGAGGCGGCCATAACCTATGGCTACACCTTC. Translating gives CAISEAAITYGYTF.

V and J are TRBV4-1 and TRBJ1-4; D is perhaps TRBD1 (5 bases). The ends were cut back, 1 base at V and 5 bases at J, with 14 bases in the middle. Germline CDR1 MGHRA, CDR2 YSYEKL. There are 16 residues in the CDR3. This CDR3 reads CASSQGRGGANEKLFF. For the CDR3, the DNA is TGCGCCAGCAGCCAAGGTCGCGGGGGAGCAAATGAAAAACTGTTTTTT.

The DNA for the CDR3 is TGTGCCAGCTCACCGACAGGGAAAGTTTCACCCCTCCACTTT. This encodes CASSPTGKVSPLHF. The chain employs TRBV18 and TRBJ1-6, with 7 positions matching TRBD1. V lost 3 bases, J lost 9 bases, and 5 bases stayed unmatched. Germline assignment: CDR1 KGHSH and CDR2 LQKENI. The length of the CDR3 is 14 residues.

The chain is built from TRBV3-1 (or the pseudogene TRBV3-2) and TRBJ1-2; D is possibly TRBD1 (5 bases). The CDR3 spans 14 residues. Trimming stripped 5 bases from V and 2 bases from J, with 12 bases between. From germline, CDR1 is LGHDT and CDR2 YNNKEL (reference sequence). The chain's CDR3 is CASSGTTVNYGYTF. As DNA, the CDR3 is TGTGCCAGCAGCGGCACGACAGTGAACTATGGCTACACCTTC.

This sequence joins TRBV29-1 and TRBJ1-3; the D gene is possibly TRBD1 (5 bases). Trimming removed 4 bases at V and 0 bases at J, with 10 bases between. Per the germline V gene, CDR1 is SQVTM and CDR2 is ANQGSEA. This CDR3 contains 14 residues. CDR3 DNA sequence: TGCAGCGTTGTATCGGGGGGCTCTGGAAACACCATATATTTT. It codes for CSVVSGGSGNTIYF. The variable domain in full, with the rest retrieved from reference TRBV29-1 and TRBJ1-3, is SAVISQKPSRDICQRGTSLTIQCQVDSQVTMMFWYRQQPGQSLTLIATANQGSEATYESGFVIDKFPISRPNLTFSTLTVSNMSPEDSSIYLCSVVSGGSGNTIYFGEGSWLTVV.

CDR3 residues: CASSLRLADEQFF. The CDR3 nucleotides are TGTGCCAGCAGCTTAAGACTAGCGGATGAGCAGTTCTTC. The rearrangement uses TRBV7-2 and TRBJ2-1; 9 nucleotides match TRBD2. The ends lost 2 bases at V and 8 bases at J; junction bases unmatched: 1. Germline CDR1 reads SGHTA; CDR2 reads FQGNSA. The CDR3 consists of 13 residues.

This sequence joins TRBV24-1 and TRBJ2-2; 9 bases align to TRBD1. Germline V gene data show CDR1 as KGHDR and CDR2 as SFDVKD. The CDR3 is 18 amino acids. V shed 0 bases and J 4 bases; nucleotides not matched to a gene: 8. CDR3 nucleotide sequence: TGTGCCACCAGTGATTTGCATATACAGGGGGCAGGCACCGGGGAGCTGTTTTTT. Its translation is CATSDLHIQGAGTGELFF.

The chain employs TRBV6-6 and TRBJ1-5; 9 bases align to TRBD1. The CDR3 is 14 residues long. Germline V gene lookup returns CDR1 MNHNY and CDR2 SVGAGI (reference sequence). The J segment lost 2 bases and the V segment lost 7 bases, leaving 3 bases of the junction unmatched. Written as DNA, the CDR3 is TGTGCCAGCAAGGGACAGGGTCGCAATCAGCCCCAGCATTTT. It yields the protein CASKGQGRNQPQHF.

The chain joins TRBV27 to TRBJ2-1; no definite D call. Germline lookup yields CDR1 MNHEY and CDR2 SMNVEV (reference sequence). Trimming pared 2 bases from V and 6 bases from J, leaving 14 bases between. This CDR3 has 15 residues. The CDR3 protein is CASSLVTDAPNEQFF. CDR3 DNA: TGTGCCAGCAGTTTAGTGACTGATGCACCCAATGAGCAGTTCTTC.

The chain has TRBV2 and TRBJ2-4; no definite D call. Looked up from germline, CDR1 is SNHLY and CDR2 is FYNNEI. The germline V and J ends were trimmed by 4 bases and 11 bases, with 15 bases remaining between them. The CDR3 loop spans 13 amino acids. CDR3 DNA sequence: TGTGCCAGCAGTGTGGCTGTAAGTAGCCTTCAGTACTTC. This sequence encodes CASSVAVSSLQYF.